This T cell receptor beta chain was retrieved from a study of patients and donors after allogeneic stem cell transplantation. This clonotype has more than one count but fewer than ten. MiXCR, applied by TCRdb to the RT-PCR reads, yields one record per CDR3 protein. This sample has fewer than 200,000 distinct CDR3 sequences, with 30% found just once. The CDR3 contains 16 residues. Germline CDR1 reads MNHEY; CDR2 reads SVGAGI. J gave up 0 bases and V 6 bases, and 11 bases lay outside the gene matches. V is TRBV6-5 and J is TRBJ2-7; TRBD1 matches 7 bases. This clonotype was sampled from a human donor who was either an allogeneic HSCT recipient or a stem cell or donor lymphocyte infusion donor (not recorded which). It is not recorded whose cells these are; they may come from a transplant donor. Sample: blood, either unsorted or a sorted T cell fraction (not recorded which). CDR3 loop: CASSSEFGTVSYEQYF. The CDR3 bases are TGTGCCAGCAGCTCCGAATTCGGGACAGTCTCCTACGAGCAGTACTTC.